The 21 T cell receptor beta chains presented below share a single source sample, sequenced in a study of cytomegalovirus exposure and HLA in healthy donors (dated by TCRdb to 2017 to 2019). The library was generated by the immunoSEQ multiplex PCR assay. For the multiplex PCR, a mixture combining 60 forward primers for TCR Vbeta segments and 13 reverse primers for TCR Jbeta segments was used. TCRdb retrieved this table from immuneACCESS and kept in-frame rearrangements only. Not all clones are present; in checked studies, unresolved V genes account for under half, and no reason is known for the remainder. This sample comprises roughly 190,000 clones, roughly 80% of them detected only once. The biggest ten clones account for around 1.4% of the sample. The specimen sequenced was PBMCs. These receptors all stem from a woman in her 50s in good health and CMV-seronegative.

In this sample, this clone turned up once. The CDR3 DNA follows: TGCAGTGGAGACAGGGCAGATACGCAGTATTTT. Its protein is CSGDRADTQYF. The chain joins TRBV20-1 to TRBJ2-3; 7 bases map to TRBD1. CDR3 length equals 11 residues. Germline trimming cut 7 bases from V and 4 bases from J; bases unmatched to any gene: 2. The germline V gene has CDR1 DFQATT and CDR2 SNEGSKA (reference sequence).

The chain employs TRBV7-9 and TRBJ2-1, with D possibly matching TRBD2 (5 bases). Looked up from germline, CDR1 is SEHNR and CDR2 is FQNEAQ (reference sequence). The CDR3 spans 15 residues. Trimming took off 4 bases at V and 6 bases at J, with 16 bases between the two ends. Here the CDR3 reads CASSSRGHFVNEQFF. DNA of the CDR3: TGTGCCAGCAGCTCGAGAGGGCATTTCGTCAATGAGCAGTTCTTC.

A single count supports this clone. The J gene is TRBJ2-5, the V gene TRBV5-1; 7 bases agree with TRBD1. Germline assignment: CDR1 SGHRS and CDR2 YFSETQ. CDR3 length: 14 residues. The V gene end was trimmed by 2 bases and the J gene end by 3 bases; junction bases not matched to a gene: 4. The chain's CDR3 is CASSLSTGEETQYF. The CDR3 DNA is TGCGCCAGCAGCTTATCCACAGGGGAAGAGACCCAGTACTTC. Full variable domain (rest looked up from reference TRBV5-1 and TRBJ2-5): KAGVTQTPRYLIKTRGQQVTLSCSPISGHRSVSWYQQTPGQGLQFLFEYFSETQRNKGNFPGRFSGRQFSNSRSEMNVSTLELGDSALYLCASSLSTGEETQYFGPGTRLLVL.

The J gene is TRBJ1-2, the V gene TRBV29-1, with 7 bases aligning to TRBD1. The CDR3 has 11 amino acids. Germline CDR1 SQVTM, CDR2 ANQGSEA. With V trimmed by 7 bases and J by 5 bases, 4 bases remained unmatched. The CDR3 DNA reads TGCAGCGCTCAGGGGGGTTATGGCTACACCTTC. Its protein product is CSAQGGYGYTF.

CDR3 protein: CASTRTGVDIQYF. The CDR3 DNA follows: TGTGCCAGCACCCGGACAGGGGTTGACATTCAGTACTTC. This chain links TRBV5-6 with TRBJ2-4, with 9 bases identical to TRBD1. From germline, CDR1 is SGHDT and CDR2 YYEEEE. CDR3 length: 13 amino acids. After removal of 6 bases from V and 8 bases from J, the junction contained 6 bases not matched to a gene.

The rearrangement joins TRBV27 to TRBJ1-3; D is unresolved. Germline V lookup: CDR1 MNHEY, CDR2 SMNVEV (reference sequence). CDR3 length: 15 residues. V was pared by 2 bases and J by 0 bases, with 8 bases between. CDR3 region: CASSLILHSGNTIYF. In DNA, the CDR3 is TGTGCCAGCAGTTTAATACTCCACTCTGGAAACACCATATATTTT.

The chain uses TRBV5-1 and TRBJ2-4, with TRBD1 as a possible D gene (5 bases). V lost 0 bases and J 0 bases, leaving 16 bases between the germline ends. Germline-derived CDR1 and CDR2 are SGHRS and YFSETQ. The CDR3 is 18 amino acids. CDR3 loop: CASSLGQTGIIAKNIQYF. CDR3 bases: TGCGCCAGCAGCTTGGGCCAAACAGGAATAATAGCCAAAAACATTCAGTACTTC.

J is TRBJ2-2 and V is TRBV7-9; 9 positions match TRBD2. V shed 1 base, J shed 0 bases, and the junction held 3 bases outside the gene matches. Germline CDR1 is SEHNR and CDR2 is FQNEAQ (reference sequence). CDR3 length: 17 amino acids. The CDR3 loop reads CASSLGGRGPNTGELFF. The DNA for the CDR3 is TGTGCCAGCAGCTTAGGCGGGAGGGGTCCGAACACCGGGGAGCTGTTTTTT.

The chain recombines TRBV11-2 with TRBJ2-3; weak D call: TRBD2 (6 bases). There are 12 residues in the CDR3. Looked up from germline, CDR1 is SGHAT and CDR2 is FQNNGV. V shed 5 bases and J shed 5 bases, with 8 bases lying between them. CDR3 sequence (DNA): TGTGCCAGCAGCCGAGCGGGAGATACGCAGTATTTT. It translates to CASSRAGDTQYF. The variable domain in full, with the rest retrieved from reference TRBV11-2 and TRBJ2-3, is EAGVAQSPRYKIIEKRQSVAFWCNPISGHATLYWYQQILGQGPKLLIQFQNNGVVDDSQLPKDRFSAERLKGVDSTLKIQPAKLEDSAVYLCASSRAGDTQYFGPGTRLTVL.

The CDR3 here is CASSLRGGPDEKLFF. In nucleotides, the CDR3 is TGTGCCAGCAGCTTAAGAGGGGGCCCTGATGAAAAACTGTTTTTT. This chain connects TRBV13 to TRBJ1-4; 7 nucleotides line up with TRBD1. V was clipped by 2 bases and J by 6 bases; unmatched bases: 6. Germline lookup yields CDR1 PRHDT and CDR2 FYEKMQ (reference sequence). This CDR3 is built from 15 residues.

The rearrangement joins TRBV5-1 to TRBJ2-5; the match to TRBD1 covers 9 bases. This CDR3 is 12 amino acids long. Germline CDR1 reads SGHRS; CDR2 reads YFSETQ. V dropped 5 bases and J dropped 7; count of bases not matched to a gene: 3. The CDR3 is CASRGQGGTQYF. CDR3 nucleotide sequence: TGCGCCAGCAGGGGACAGGGAGGGACCCAGTACTTC.

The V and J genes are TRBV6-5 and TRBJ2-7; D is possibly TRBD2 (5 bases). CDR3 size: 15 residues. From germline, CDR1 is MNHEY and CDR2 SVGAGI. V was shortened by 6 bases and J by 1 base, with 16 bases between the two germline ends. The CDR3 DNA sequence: TGTGCCAGCAGGAGGGCCAACAGTCTTTCCTACGAGCAGTACTTC. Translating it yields CASRRANSLSYEQYF.

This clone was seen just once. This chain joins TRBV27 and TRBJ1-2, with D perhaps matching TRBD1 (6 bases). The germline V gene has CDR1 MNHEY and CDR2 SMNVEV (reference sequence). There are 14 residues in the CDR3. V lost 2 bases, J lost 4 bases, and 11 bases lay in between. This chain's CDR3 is CASSLDRRAYGYTF. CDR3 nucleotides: TGTGCCAGCAGTTTAGACAGGCGTGCCTATGGCTACACCTTC.

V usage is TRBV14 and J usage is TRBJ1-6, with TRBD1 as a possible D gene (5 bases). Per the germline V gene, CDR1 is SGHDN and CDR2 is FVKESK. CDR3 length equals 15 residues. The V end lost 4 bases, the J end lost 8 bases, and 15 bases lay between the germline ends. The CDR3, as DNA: TGTGCCAGCAGCCTGCTATACAGGCCGGATTCACCCCTCCACTTT. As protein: CASSLLYRPDSPLHF.

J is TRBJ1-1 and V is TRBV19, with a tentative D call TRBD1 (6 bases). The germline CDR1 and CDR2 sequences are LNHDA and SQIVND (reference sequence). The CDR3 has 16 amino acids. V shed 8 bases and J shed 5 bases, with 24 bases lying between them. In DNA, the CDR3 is TGTGCCAGTCGAGAAACAGGGCCCAGGACGGGGACTGAAGCTTTCTTT. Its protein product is CASRETGPRTGTEAFF.

The chain's CDR3 is CASSLEGRIANTGELFF. The CDR3 DNA reads TGTGCCAGCAGCTTAGAGGGGCGGATCGCGAACACCGGGGAGCTGTTTTTT. V usage is TRBV7-2 and J usage is TRBJ2-2, with a possible D match to TRBD1 (5 bases). This CDR3 has 17 amino acids. Trimming took 1 base from V and 0 from J, leaving 12 bases between them. CDR1 is SGHTA, CDR2 FQGNSA, per germline.

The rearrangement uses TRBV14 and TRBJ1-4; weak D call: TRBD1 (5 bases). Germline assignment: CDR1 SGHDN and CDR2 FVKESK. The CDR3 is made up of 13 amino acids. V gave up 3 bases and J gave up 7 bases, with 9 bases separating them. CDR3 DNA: TGTGCCAGCAGCCACAGGGTATTTGAAAAACTGTTTTTT. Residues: CASSHRVFEKLFF.

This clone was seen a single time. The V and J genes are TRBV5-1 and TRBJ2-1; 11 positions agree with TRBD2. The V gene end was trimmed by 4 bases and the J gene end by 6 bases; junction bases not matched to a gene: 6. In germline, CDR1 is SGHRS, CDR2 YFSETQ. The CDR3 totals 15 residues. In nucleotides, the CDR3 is TGCGCCAGCAGCCTTCTAGCGGGGGGTAGCAATGAGCAGTTCTTC. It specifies CASSLLAGGSNEQFF.

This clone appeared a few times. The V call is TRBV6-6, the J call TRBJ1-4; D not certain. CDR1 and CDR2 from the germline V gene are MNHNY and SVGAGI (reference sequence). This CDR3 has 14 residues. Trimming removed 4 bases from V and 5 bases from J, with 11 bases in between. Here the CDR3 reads CASSSGLLNEKLFF. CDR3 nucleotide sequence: TGTGCCAGCAGTTCCGGACTCTTAAATGAAAAACTGTTTTTT.

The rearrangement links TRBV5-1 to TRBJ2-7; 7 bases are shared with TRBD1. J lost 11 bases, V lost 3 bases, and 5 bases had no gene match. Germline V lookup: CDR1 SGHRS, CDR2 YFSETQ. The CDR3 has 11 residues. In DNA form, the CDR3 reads TGCGCCAGCAGCTCTACAGGGGTTGAGTACTTC. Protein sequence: CASSSTGVEYF.

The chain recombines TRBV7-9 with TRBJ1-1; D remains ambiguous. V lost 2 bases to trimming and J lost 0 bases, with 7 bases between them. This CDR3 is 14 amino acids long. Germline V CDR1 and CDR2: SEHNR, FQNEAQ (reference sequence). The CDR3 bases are TGTGCCAGCAGCTTATATTCTGTGAACACTGAAGCTTTCTTT. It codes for CASSLYSVNTEAFF.